This is a list of T cell receptor beta chains from one sample in a study of shared clonotypes between healthy human individuals. Assay: immunoSEQ multiplex PCR; the TCRdb copy retains only in-frame clones and omits some. The table records hundreds of thousands of clones, around 95% of them present only once. Sequencing input: naive CD8+ T cells sorted from blood. These receptors came from a woman between 25 and 40 years old in good health. The CDR3 runs from the conserved cysteine through the conserved F or W. A D gene is named only where the DNA matches it firmly. Rows give clone size only sometimes, using once, few, many, or a class for an expanded clone.

j_gene | abundance | v_gene | d_gene | CDR3aa | CDR3nt
TRBJ2-3 | . | TRBV6-1 | TRBD2 | CASSEAPAGGTDTQYF | TGTGCCAGCAGTGAAGCACCAGCGGGAGGCACAGATACGCAGTATTTT
TRBJ1-5 | . | TRBV28 | . | CASSLDMGQPQHF | TGTGCCAGCAGTTTGGACATGGGTCAGCCCCAGCATTTT
TRBJ1-1 | . | TRBV28 | . | CASSMGENTEAFF | TGTGCCAGCAGTATGGGGGAAAACACTGAAGCTTTCTTT
TRBJ1-4 | . | TRBV27 | TRBD1 | CASSPGTAFEKLFF | TGTGCCAGCAGTCCTGGGACAGCCTTTGAAAAACTGTTTTTT
TRBJ2-7 | . | TRBV6-5 | . | CASSPTNKGNYEQYF | TGTGCCAGCAGTCCGACTAACAAGGGGAACTACGAGCAGTACTTC
TRBJ2-1 | . | TRBV19 | TRBD1 | CASSIGTGALNNEQFF | TGTGCCAGTAGTATAGGGACAGGGGCCCTCAACAATGAGCAGTTCTTC
TRBJ2-3 | . | TRBV29-1 | . | CSVAGAVVTRTDTQYF | TGCAGCGTTGCGGGAGCGGTCGTTACACGCACAGATACGCAGTATTTT
TRBJ1-2 | . | TRBV9 | . | CASSGGGMGYTF | TGTGCCAGCAGCGGAGGGGGTATGGGCTACACCTTC
TRBJ1-1 | . | TRBV29-1 | . | CSVDGGSEAFF | TGCAGCGTTGATGGGGGATCTGAAGCTTTCTTT
TRBJ2-7 | . | TRBV7-6 | TRBD1 | CASSASGTGGYEQYF | TGTGCCAGCAGCGCGTCCGGGACAGGGGGATACGAGCAGTACTTC
TRBJ2-7 | . | TRBV27 | . | CASSFAPSRYEQYF | TGTGCCAGCAGTTTCGCCCCGAGTAGGTACGAGCAGTACTTC
TRBJ1-5 | . | TRBV28 | . | CASTLLGRGGDNQPQHF | TGTGCCAGCACCCTACTGGGGAGAGGGGGGGACAATCAGCCCCAGCATTTT
TRBJ2-7 | . | TRBV5-5 | . | CASSLGLGGYEQYF | TGTGCCAGCAGCTTGGGACTAGGAGGCTACGAGCAGTACTTC
TRBJ1-1 | once | TRBV18 | TRBD1 | CASSPPLRQGGSEAFF | TGTGCCAGCTCACCACCCCTTCGACAGGGTGGGTCTGAAGCTTTCTTT
TRBJ2-2 | . | TRBV30 | TRBD2 | CAWSSLLELAGGSGELFF | TGTGCCTGGAGCTCTCTTCTGGAACTAGCGGGAGGGTCCGGGGAGCTGTTTTTT
TRBJ2-7 | . | TRBV19 | . | CASSIGDSYEQYF | TGTGCCAGTAGTATCGGCGACTCCTACGAGCAGTACTTC
TRBJ1-1 | . | TRBV7-8 | . | CASSLQAGDTEAFF | TGTGCCAGCAGCTTACAGGCGGGGGACACTGAAGCTTTCTTT
TRBJ2-2 | . | TRBV5-4 | TRBD1 | CASSPLGQWAGELFF | TGTGCCAGCAGCCCCCTGGGACAGTGGGCCGGGGAGCTGTTTTTT
TRBJ2-7 | . | TRBV6-5 | . | CASSYSMAVSSYEQYF | TGTGCCAGCAGTTACTCGATGGCAGTGAGCTCCTACGAGCAGTACTTC
TRBJ2-1 | . | TRBV7-6 | . | CASSYGWGQEYEQFF | TGTGCCAGCAGCTATGGATGGGGCCAAGAATATGAGCAGTTCTTC
TRBJ2-3 | . | TRBV28 | . | CASSPLGIASTDTQYF | TGTGCCAGCAGCCCCCTTGGGATCGCTAGCACAGATACGCAGTATTTT